Below are 2 T cell receptor beta chains sequenced from a single sample in a study of T cells in Graves' hyperthyroidism and ophthalmopathy. The source material, RNA transcripts, was used to amplify TCR beta CDR3 regions. First-round RT-PCR targeting the TCR CDR3 was performed with the HTBI primer set. Each CDR3 protein gets one entry after TCRdb re-called the multiplex PCR reads with MiXCR. The table records around 700,000 distinct CDR3 sequences, approximately 40% of them present only once. Sequenced: blood. All receptors come from a woman in her thirties or forties with Graves' hyperthyroidism.

The gene calls are TRBV28 and TRBJ1-2; 9 positions agree with TRBD1. There are 13 residues in the CDR3. Unmatched junction bases numbered 3, after V lost 2 bases and J lost 8 bases. Germline V CDR1 and CDR2: MDHEN, SYDVKM. The chain's CDR3 is CASSLGTGKGYTF. CDR3 DNA: TGTGCCAGCAGTTTAGGGACAGGGAAGGGCTACACCTTC.

The sample holds many counts of this clonotype. The chain joins TRBV15 to TRBJ2-7, with TRBD2 matching over 7 bases. The CDR3 totals 17 residues. Per the germline V gene, CDR1 is LNHNV and CDR2 is YYDKDF (reference sequence). The trim removed 0 bases at V and 0 bases at J, leaving 8 bases unmatched. The CDR3 nucleotides read TGTGCCACCAGCAGAGATAGGTCGGCTAGCGGCTCCTACGAGCAGTACTTC. It specifies CATSRDRSASGSYEQYF.